This TCR beta chain came from a study of cytomegalovirus exposure and HLA in healthy donors. In germline, CDR1 is SGHRS, CDR2 YFSETQ. Trimming cost V 4 bases and J 2 bases, with 3 bases left between them. There are 11 residues in the CDR3. Primers for the PCR totalled 60 Vbeta and 13 Jbeta. Only in-frame clones appear in the TCRdb table, and some are missing; sequencing was by immunoSEQ multiplex PCR. Of around 140,000 clones listed, roughly 87% are singletons. V gene TRBV5-1 combines with J gene TRBJ2-5; D call uncertain. The material sequenced was PBMCs. This clonotype originated in a middle-aged woman in good health and CMV-seronegative. CDR3 amino acids: CASSQQETQYF. CDR3 in DNA: TGCGCCAGCAGCCAACAAGAGACCCAGTACTTC.